The 20 T cell receptor beta chains listed next were all sequenced from one sample in a study of CD8+ T cells in alopecia areata. Treatment: oral pan-JAK inhibitor, 5-10 mg twice daily. RNA was extracted and reverse transcribed into cDNA as the sequencing template. Measured with immunoSEQ multiplex PCR; TCRdb has only the in-frame clones, and not every one. The table includes over 150,000 clones, about 48% detected once. The sample here was CD8+ T cells sorted from blood, taken at week 24, from a patient treated with tofacitinib. The receptors here all came from a human donor with alopecia areata.

V gene TRBV23-1 combines with J gene TRBJ1-2; 12 nucleotides match TRBD1. TRBV23-1 is noted as an ORF with a role that remains uncertain. The V gene end was trimmed by 2 bases and the J gene end by 6 bases; junction bases not matched to a gene: 10. This CDR3 comprises 17 residues. The CDR3 here is CASSQTGDRGPENGYTF. Here the CDR3 DNA reads TGCGCCAGCAGTCAAACAGGGGACAGGGGGCCGGAGAATGGCTACACCTTC.

V and J are TRBV19 and TRBJ1-2; no reliable D call. The germline CDR1 and CDR2 sequences are LNHDA and SQIVND (reference sequence). Trimming took 1 base from V and 3 from J, leaving 3 bases between them. The CDR3 spans 12 residues. CDR3 region: CASSIGDYGYTF. CDR3 DNA sequence: TGTGCCAGTAGTATAGGTGACTATGGCTACACCTTC.

This clone was seen more than once but under ten times. The genes are TRBV30 and TRBJ2-2; D is uncertain. The germline CDR1 and CDR2 sequences are GTSNPN and SVGIG (reference sequence). The V gene lost 0 bases and the J gene lost 0 bases, with 5 bases spanning the gap. The CDR3 length is 14 residues. The CDR3 loop is CAWSVGANTGELFF. DNA of the CDR3: TGTGCCTGGAGTGTCGGCGCGAACACCGGGGAGCTGTTTTTT.

This clone was observed a handful of times. The CDR3 sequence: CAWSPGAGGKEQYF. CDR3 DNA: TGTGCCTGGAGCCCAGGGGCCGGAGGGAAAGAGCAGTACTTC. The chain has TRBV30 and TRBJ2-7; D possibly matches TRBD1 or TRBD2 (6 bases each). Looked up from germline, CDR1 is GTSNPN and CDR2 is SVGIG (reference sequence). V was shortened by 3 bases and J by 7 bases, with 19 bases between the two germline ends. This CDR3 is built from 14 residues.

This sequence joins TRBV7-2 and TRBJ2-7; D unclear. The CDR3 consists of 11 residues. The germline V gene encodes CDR1 SGHTA and CDR2 FQGNSA. V dropped 1 base and J dropped 3 bases, with 1 base sitting between them. CDR3 region: CASSLVYEQYF. In nucleotides, the CDR3 is TGTGCCAGCAGCTTAGTCTACGAGCAGTACTTC.

The V gene is TRBV13, the J gene TRBJ2-7; the match to TRBD1 covers 7 bases. After removal of 0 bases from V and 7 bases from J, the junction contained 6 bases not matched to a gene. This CDR3 has 14 residues. Per germline, CDR1 PRHDT and CDR2 FYEKMQ (reference sequence). The CDR3 loop is CASSLGQGVDEQYF. The DNA of the CDR3 is TGTGCCAGCAGCTTAGGCCAGGGGGTGGATGAGCAGTACTTC.

The J gene is TRBJ1-1, the V gene TRBV9, with D uncertain. V lost 0 bases, J lost 1 base, and 7 bases lay in between. Germline V gene lookup returns CDR1 SGDLS and CDR2 YYNGEE. This CDR3 spans 14 amino acids. The CDR3 here is CASSVAGPNTEAFF. In DNA, the CDR3 is TGTGCCAGCAGCGTAGCTGGGCCGAACACTGAAGCTTTCTTT.

About this clone itself: A much larger clone is a single base away; this may be a read error. The rearrangement joins TRBV5-4 to TRBJ1-1; TRBD1 matches at 8 bases. The germline gives CDR1 SGHNT, CDR2 YYREEE (reference sequence). J lost 1 base, V lost 3 bases, and 2 bases had no gene match. The CDR3 extends over 14 amino acids. The CDR3 loop is CASSSGQGNTEAFF. In DNA, the CDR3 is TGTGCCAGCAGCTCAGGACAGGGGAACACTGAAGCTTTCTTT.

The rearrangement uses TRBV9 and TRBJ1-5; D gene unclear. Trimming shortened V by 3 bases and J by 2 bases, and 9 bases separated the two germline ends. The CDR3 length is 14 residues. Germline values: CDR1 SGDLS, CDR2 YYNGEE. This CDR3 reads CASSADLGNQPQHF. Here the CDR3 DNA reads TGTGCCAGCAGCGCCGACTTGGGCAATCAGCCCCAGCATTTT.

This rearrangement joins TRBV30 to TRBJ2-3; 9 bases align to TRBD2. This CDR3 is 14 amino acids long. Trimming took 1 base from V and 5 from J; bases not matched to a gene: 4. Germline CDR1 is GTSNPN and CDR2 is SVGIG (reference sequence). CDR3 sequence reads: CAWSGGGAKDTQYF. In DNA form, the CDR3 reads TGTGCCTGGAGTGGCGGGGGGGCTAAAGATACGCAGTATTTT. Variable domain in full (rest from reference TRBV30 and TRBJ2-3): SQTIHQWPATLVQPVGSPLSLECTVEGTSNPNLYWYRQAAGRGLQLLFYSVGIGQISSEVPQNLSASRPQDRQFILSSKKLLLSDSGFYLCAWSGGGAKDTQYFGPGTRLTVL.

This chain joins TRBV29-1 and TRBJ1-1; possible D gene TRBD1, 6 bases. From germline, CDR1 is SQVTM and CDR2 ANQGSEA. This CDR3 spans 13 amino acids. V lost 7 bases, J lost 4 bases, and 16 bases lay in between. The CDR3 protein is CSGTSQGGTEAFF. In DNA form, the CDR3 reads TGCAGCGGAACCTCACAGGGAGGCACTGAAGCTTTCTTT. Full variable domain (rest looked up from reference TRBV29-1 and TRBJ1-1): SAVISQKPSRDICQRGTSLTIQCQVDSQVTMMFWYRQQPGQSLTLIATANQGSEATYESGFVIDKFPISRPNLTFSTLTVSNMSPEDSSIYLCSGTSQGGTEAFFGQGTRLTVV.

There are a few counts of this clone. The chain employs TRBV11-3 and TRBJ2-1; TRBD2 is a possible D gene (6 bases). Per germline, CDR1 SGHNT and CDR2 YENEEA. Trimming removed 1 base at V and 7 bases at J, with 17 bases between. The CDR3 is 16 amino acids. The CDR3 nucleotides are TGTGCCAGCAGCTTAGGAAGATATGGCGGGGTTAATGAGCAGTTCTTC. It yields the protein CASSLGRYGGVNEQFF.

The gene calls are TRBV27 and TRBJ1-5, with D maybe TRBD1 (6 bases). The germline CDR1 and CDR2 sequences are MNHEY and SMNVEV (reference sequence). Between the trimmed V and J ends, which lost 6 bases and 1 base, there was a span of 13 bases. The CDR3 is 15 residues long. As DNA, the CDR3 is TGTGCCAGCAGGGGGGGCGGGACCAGCAATCAGCCCCAGCATTTT. Its protein product is CASRGGGTSNQPQHF.

The chain is built from TRBV30 and TRBJ2-3; D uncertain. From germline, CDR1 is GTSNPN and CDR2 SVGIG (reference sequence). The CDR3 covers 13 residues. Trimming stripped 3 bases from V and 5 bases from J, with 12 bases between. The CDR3 spells CAWSRSKQDTQYF. As DNA, the CDR3 is TGTGCCTGGAGCCGTTCCAAGCAAGATACGCAGTATTTT.

This chain's CDR3 is CAITSVGQETQYF. In DNA form, the CDR3 reads TGTGCCATCACTAGCGTGGGCCAAGAGACCCAGTACTTC. V gene TRBV10-3 combines with J gene TRBJ2-5; weak D call: TRBD2 (6 bases). The germline V gene encodes CDR1 ENHRY and CDR2 SYGVKD. This CDR3 has 13 amino acids. V lost 7 bases, J lost 1 base, and 10 bases lay in between.

Regarding this clone: Additional DNA sequences in this sample encode the identical CDR3. The gene calls are TRBV7-6 and TRBJ2-3, with D maybe TRBD1 (5 bases). The CDR3 has 14 amino acids. Trimming took off 4 bases at V and 1 base at J, with 9 bases between the two ends. Germline CDR1 and CDR2: SGHVS and FNYEAQ. The CDR3 bases are TGTGCCAGCAGCTCATCCAGGGGCACAGATACGCAGTATTTT. Amino acids: CASSSSRGTDTQYF.

The V gene is TRBV13, the J gene TRBJ1-2; TRBD1 agrees at 9 bases. The CDR3 has 16 residues. The V gene end was trimmed by 2 bases and the J gene end by 4 bases; junction bases not matched to a gene: 8. Germline CDR1 and CDR2: PRHDT and FYEKMQ (reference sequence). The DNA for the CDR3 is TGTGCCAGCAGCTTATCACAGGGGGCAATCGTCTATGGCTACACCTTC. As protein: CASSLSQGAIVYGYTF.

This clone was detected only a few times. This chain joins TRBV14 and TRBJ2-1, with 12 bases matching TRBD2. The ends lost 4 bases at V and 8 bases at J; junction bases unmatched: 6. The CDR3 spans 15 residues. The V gene's germline CDR1 is SGHDN and CDR2 FVKESK. CDR3 in amino acids: CASSLWTSGVDEQFF. CDR3 coding DNA: TGTGCCAGCAGCCTATGGACTAGCGGGGTGGATGAGCAGTTCTTC.

This sequence joins TRBV4-1 and TRBJ2-7, with TRBD2 matching 8 bases. The V segment lost 4 bases and the J segment 3 bases; nucleotides outside the gene matches: 8. CDR1 is MGHRA and CDR2 is YSYEKL in the germline V gene. The CDR3 extends over 15 amino acids. The CDR3 sequence: CASSPTGTSVYEQYF. Here the CDR3 DNA reads TGCGCCAGCAGCCCGACCGGGACTAGTGTCTACGAGCAGTACTTC.

The chain recombines TRBV29-1 with TRBJ2-2, with D unclear. The germline V gene has CDR1 SQVTM and CDR2 ANQGSEA. The CDR3 contains 15 residues. V was shortened by 3 bases and J by 2 bases, with 13 bases between the two germline ends. The CDR3 is CSVEMGSVNTGELFF. CDR3 coding DNA: TGCAGCGTTGAGATGGGATCAGTAAACACCGGGGAGCTGTTTTTT.